The clone carrying this T cell receptor (beta chain) was observed a single time. The target antigen is unknown. Unique molecular identifiers featured in each of the TCR beta cDNA libraries. It was from approximately 0.91 to 9.4 million T cells that some 460,000 cDNA molecules came. MiXCR, applied by TCRdb to the PCR reads, yields one record per CDR3 protein. The data contain a few hundred thousand distinct CDR3 sequences, 39% of them singletons. Germline loops: CDR1 GTSNPN, CDR2 SVGIG (reference sequence). V lost 4 bases and J 3 bases, leaving 16 bases between the germline ends. CDR3 length equals 15 residues. The entry originates in a study of post-analysis software for immune sequencing data. At the level of the study: As for disease course, relapsing-remitting, secondary progressive and progressive-relapsing multiple sclerosis were all included. The study's findings and limits: TRBV segments more frequent in patients than in controls numbered roughly 5 and included TRBV5-6, TRBV5-1 and TRBV20-1. The normalized Chao1 diversity of multiple sclerosis patients was significantly lower than that of controls. Samples sharing a preparation batch grouped tightly together when assessed by F measure.

The chain carries TRBV30 and TRBJ1-5; D not resolved. The specimen sequenced was blood. The receptor comes from a girl under 10 years old with multiple sclerosis. DNA for the CDR3: TGTGCCTGGACCCTATTCCGGGAAGTCAATCAGCCCCAGCATTTT. It translates to CAWTLFREVNQPQHF.